One sample yielded the 31 T cell receptor beta chains listed below, sequenced in a study of blood T cell repertoires in COVID-19. Profiling relied on immunoSEQ multiplex PCR, and the TCRdb table lists in-frame clones only, not all of them. In the table there are around 700,000 clones, 85% to 90% of which are singletons. Sequencing was done on a sample of peripheral blood. The source is a woman aged 18-29 years with acute or convalescent COVID-19.

The chain joins TRBV6-4 to TRBJ1-2, with 7 bases that match TRBD1. The CDR3 length is 12 residues. J gave up 13 bases and V 3 bases, and 8 bases lay outside the gene matches. In germline, CDR1 is MRHNA, CDR2 SNTAGT. The chain's CDR3 is CASSEAGQVFTF. CDR3 DNA sequence: TGTGCCAGCAGTGAAGCAGGACAGGTCTTCACCTTC.

V is TRBV4-1 and J is TRBJ1-5; weak D call: TRBD1 (6 bases). This CDR3 spans 15 amino acids. The germline V and J ends were trimmed by 0 bases and 3 bases, with 9 bases remaining between them. The germline V gene has CDR1 MGHRA and CDR2 YSYEKL. CDR3 region: CASSQDRGINQPQHF. The CDR3, as DNA: TGCGCCAGCAGCCAAGACAGGGGCATCAATCAGCCCCAGCATTTT.

This clone has only one observation. The gene calls are TRBV30 and TRBJ2-7, with 11 bases aligning to TRBD2. V was pared by 3 bases and J by 5 bases, with 12 bases of the junction left unmatched. The CDR3 is 16 amino acids. Germline CDR1 GTSNPN, CDR2 SVGIG (reference sequence). The CDR3 is CAWRKSSGGRQHEQYF. The CDR3 region has the DNA TGTGCCTGGAGAAAATCTAGCGGGGGGCGGCAGCACGAGCAGTACTTC.

The chain uses TRBV5-1 and TRBJ2-1; 9 bases align to TRBD2. Germline V gives CDR1 SGHRS, CDR2 YFSETQ. The CDR3 totals 19 residues. The J segment lost 0 bases and the V segment lost 7 bases, leaving 17 bases of the junction unmatched. Here the CDR3 DNA reads TGCGCCAGCTCCAGATCCGTCGCGGGGGGGCCCCCCTCCTACAATGAGCAGTTCTTC. Translating gives CASSRSVAGGPPSYNEQFF.

This clone appeared once. The J gene is TRBJ1-1, the V gene TRBV11-1; D gene unclear. The CDR3 sequence is 14 residues long. From germline, CDR1 is SGHAT and CDR2 FQDESV (reference sequence). V lost 4 bases and J 10 bases, leaving 19 bases between the germline ends. The CDR3 coding sequence is TGTGCCAGCAGCTCTAATGCAGCGATGGCGGGAGCTTTCTTT. It codes for CASSSNAAMAGAFF.

Here the CDR3 reads CASSTGSTDTQYF. CDR3 nucleotides: TGTGCCAGCAGCACCGGGTCCACAGATACGCAGTATTTT. The J gene is TRBJ2-3, the V gene TRBV3-1 (or the pseudogene TRBV3-2); D remains ambiguous. CDR1 is LGHDT and CDR2 is YNNKEL in the germline V gene (reference sequence). Trimming shortened V by 5 bases and J by 2 bases, and 8 bases separated the two germline ends. CDR3 length: 13 amino acids.

A note on this clone: The same CDR3 can be traced to other DNA sequences in this sample. The chain employs TRBV5-1 and TRBJ1-2; D may be TRBD1 (5 bases). This CDR3 is 13 amino acids long. Germline CDR1 SGHRS, CDR2 YFSETQ. The germline V and J ends were trimmed by 4 bases and 2 bases, with 9 bases remaining between them. The DNA of the CDR3 is TGCGCCAGCAGCCTCGACAGCAACTATGGCTACACCTTC. It codes for CASSLDSNYGYTF.

The genes are TRBV4-1 and TRBJ1-4; 8 positions match TRBD1. From germline, CDR1 is MGHRA and CDR2 YSYEKL. The CDR3 totals 16 residues. After removal of 1 base from V and 5 bases from J, the junction contained 6 bases not matched to a gene. CDR3 protein: CASSQGTGTGNEKLFF. DNA for the CDR3: TGCGCCAGCAGCCAAGGCACCGGGACAGGCAATGAAAAACTGTTTTTT.

The CDR3 region has the DNA TGTGCCTGGAGTCAGAGGGGGGGATACAATGAGCAGTTCTTC. Its protein product is CAWSQRGGYNEQFF. The chain is built from TRBV30 and TRBJ2-1; perhaps TRBD2 as D (7 bases). Germline CDR1 is GTSNPN and CDR2 is SVGIG (reference sequence). V gave up 2 bases and J gave up 4 bases, with 12 bases separating them. The CDR3 loop spans 14 amino acids.

The chain uses TRBV20-1 and TRBJ2-3; the D is unclear. This CDR3 is built from 11 residues. Deletions cut 6 bases from V and 0 bases from J, with 4 bases between. Germline V CDR1 and CDR2: DFQATT, SNEGSKA (reference sequence). CDR3 sequence: CSAVSTDTQYF. The CDR3 DNA follows: TGCAGTGCCGTTAGCACAGATACGCAGTATTTT.

The gene calls are TRBV2 and TRBJ1-1; TRBD1 agrees at 9 bases. This CDR3 is built from 13 residues. Per germline, CDR1 SNHLY and CDR2 FYNNEI. J was trimmed by 0 bases and V by 10 bases; bases with no gene match: 3. The chain's CDR3 is CATGTGMNTEAFF. CDR3 sequence (DNA): TGTGCCACCGGGACAGGGATGAACACTGAAGCTTTCTTT.

J is TRBJ2-5 and V is TRBV6-5, with TRBD2 identical over 7 bases. Germline V gene data show CDR1 as MNHEY and CDR2 as SVGAGI. This CDR3 contains 13 residues. J gave up 5 bases and V 6 bases, and 6 bases lay outside the gene matches. This chain's CDR3 is CASSRGVMETQYF. In DNA, the CDR3 is TGTGCCAGCAGCCGGGGGGTTATGGAGACCCAGTACTTC.

This sequence joins TRBV5-4 and TRBJ2-7; perhaps TRBD1 as D (5 bases). V was pared by 5 bases and J by 3 bases, with 18 bases between. The CDR3 length is 15 residues. CDR1 is SGHNT, CDR2 YYREEE, per germline (reference sequence). CDR3 loop: CASSPRGGADYEQYF. CDR3 sequence (DNA): TGTGCCAGCAGTCCCCGTGGTGGGGCGGACTACGAGCAGTACTTC.

CDR3 in amino acids: CASAGQVAFF. CDR3 sequence (DNA): TGTGCCAGTGCGGGACAGGTGGCTTTCTTT. The V call is TRBV19, the J call TRBJ1-1, with 8 bases identical to TRBD1. This CDR3 has 10 residues. V trimming: 8 bases; J trimming: 11 bases; junction bases outside the gene matches: 4. Germline CDR1 LNHDA, CDR2 SQIVND (reference sequence).

This chain uses TRBV27 with TRBJ1-5, with 7 bases that match TRBD1. The CDR3 consists of 13 residues. CDR1 and CDR2 from the germline V gene are MNHEY and SMNVEV (reference sequence). Trimming removed 8 bases from V and 5 bases from J; junction bases left unmatched: 6. The CDR3 coding sequence is TGTGCCAGCGGGGGACAGTTCGATCAGCCCCAGCATTTT. Protein sequence: CASGGQFDQPQHF.

The chain couples TRBV11-1 to TRBJ2-1, with D maybe TRBD2 (5 bases). With 5 bases removed from V and 5 bases from J, the gap between germline ends came to 19 bases. This CDR3 has 16 amino acids. Germline CDR1 and CDR2: SGHAT and FQDESV (reference sequence). CDR3 nucleotide sequence: TGTGCCAGCAGCCCCTTAATCGGGGATTGGAACAATGAGCAGTTCTTC. It codes for CASSPLIGDWNNEQFF.

This clone was recorded once. This chain uses TRBV7-3 with TRBJ2-1; 9 bases are a match to TRBD2. Trimming at V came to 3 bases and at J to 6 bases, leaving 6 bases not matched to a gene. This CDR3 spans 15 amino acids. Germline V CDR1 and CDR2: SGHTA, FQGTGA. The CDR3 DNA reads as TGTGCCAGCAGCTTTCGGCTAGCGGGGATCAATGAGCAGTTCTTC. This codes for CASSFRLAGINEQFF. The full variable domain, completed using reference TRBV7-3 and TRBJ2-1, is GAGVSQTPSNKVTEKGKYVELRCDPISGHTALYWYRQSLGQGPEFLIYFQGTGAADDSGLPNDRFFAVRPEGSVSTLKIQRTERGDSAVYLCASSFRLAGINEQFFGPGTRLTVL.

The V gene is TRBV24-1, the J gene TRBJ1-4; TRBD1 aligns across 7 bases. Germline V gene data show CDR1 as KGHDR and CDR2 as SFDVKD. The J segment lost 9 bases and the V segment lost 4 bases, leaving 4 bases of the junction unmatched. This CDR3 is 13 amino acids long. CDR3 residues: CATSDRQGKKLFF. For the CDR3, the DNA is TGTGCCACCAGTGACCGACAGGGTAAAAAACTGTTTTTT.

The chain combines TRBV2 with TRBJ2-3, with a weak D call TRBD2 (6 bases). The length of the CDR3 is 14 residues. The V end was cut by 1 base, the J end by 3 bases, with 8 bases between. Germline-derived CDR1 and CDR2 are SNHLY and FYNNEI. The CDR3 loop reads CASSEVGGTDTQYF. The CDR3 bases are TGTGCCAGCAGTGAAGTTGGGGGGACAGATACGCAGTATTTT.

The rearrangement joins TRBV30 to TRBJ2-1, with D perhaps TRBD1 (6 bases). This CDR3 has 13 residues. CDR1 and CDR2 (germline): GTSNPN, SVGIG (reference sequence). Between the trimmed V and J ends, which lost 5 bases and 6 bases, there was a span of 14 bases. The CDR3 reads CAWDIGTPNEQFF. The CDR3 nucleotides read TGTGCCTGGGATATCGGGACACCCAATGAGCAGTTCTTC.

This chain links TRBV2 with TRBJ1-2; possible D gene TRBD1, 6 bases. Trimming cost V 1 base and J 12 bases, with 18 bases left between them. Germline CDR1 is SNHLY and CDR2 is FYNNEI. The CDR3 has 14 amino acids. The chain's CDR3 is CASSEVFGDTVDTF. CDR3 sequence (DNA): TGTGCCAGCAGTGAAGTTTTCGGGGACACGGTCGACACCTTC.

This clone was counted a single time. The V and J genes are TRBV3-1 (or the pseudogene TRBV3-2) and TRBJ1-2, with 8 bases fitting TRBD1. Unmatched junction bases numbered 7, after V lost 7 bases and J lost 6 bases. The germline gives CDR1 LGHDT, CDR2 YNNKEL (reference sequence). There are 13 residues in the CDR3. The CDR3 DNA follows: TGTGCCAGCAAAAACGGACAGGGTAATGGCTACACCTTC. This gives the protein CASKNGQGNGYTF.

This chain uses TRBV25-1 with TRBJ2-7; D not resolved. The CDR3 consists of 14 residues. Germline CDR1 and CDR2: MGHDK and SYGVNS. V lost 2 bases and J lost 7, with 15 bases in between. The CDR3 nucleotides read TGTGCCAGCAGTGAAGGAGCGCCCCGCGGAGAGCAGTACTTC. Its translation: CASSEGAPRGEQYF.

This rearrangement joins TRBV4-3 to TRBJ2-1; 10 positions match TRBD2. There are 15 residues in the CDR3. After removal of 7 bases from V and 8 bases from J, the junction contained 11 bases not matched to a gene. The germline gives CDR1 LGHNA, CDR2 YSLEER. The CDR3 sequence is CASTPRASGGHEQFF. The CDR3 DNA reads as TGCGCCAGCACTCCTCGGGCTAGCGGGGGTCATGAGCAGTTCTTC.

The chain carries TRBV5-4 and TRBJ2-5; TRBD2 agrees at 10 bases. CDR1 is SGHNT and CDR2 is YYREEE in the germline V gene (reference sequence). With 0 bases clipped from V and 5 bases from J, the junction kept 7 bases outside the gene matches. This CDR3 has 16 residues. CDR3 sequence (DNA): TGTGCCAGCAGCTTGGCCGAGCGGGGGGGCCAGGAGACCCAGTACTTC. This encodes CASSLAERGGQETQYF.

The chain has TRBV6-6 and TRBJ2-1; TRBD2 matches 16 bases. Germline trimming cut 5 bases from V and 8 bases from J; bases unmatched to any gene: 9. The CDR3 loop spans 17 amino acids. Germline CDR1 is MNHNY and CDR2 is SVGAGI (reference sequence). The CDR3 region has the DNA TGTGCCAGCAGTCCCGGGACTAGCGGGGGGGGCGGGCATGAGCAGTTCTTC. Its translation: CASSPGTSGGGGHEQFF.

The gene calls are TRBV4-2 and TRBJ2-5, with 9 nucleotides matching TRBD2. Per the germline V gene, CDR1 is LGHNA and CDR2 is YNFKEQ. The CDR3 covers 18 residues. V dropped 3 bases and J dropped 5; count of bases not matched to a gene: 16. CDR3 residues: CASSHPREGSGGYETQYF. CDR3 coding DNA: TGTGCCAGCAGCCATCCCCGGGAGGGCAGCGGGGGGTATGAGACCCAGTACTTC.

J is TRBJ2-7 and V is TRBV7-9; no clear D gene. Germline V CDR1 and CDR2: SEHNR, FQNEAQ (reference sequence). V lost 5 bases to trimming and J lost 1 base, with 9 bases between them. This CDR3 has 13 amino acids. CDR3 sequence: CASSLGPSYEQYF. The CDR3 nucleotides are TGTGCCAGCAGCCTTGGGCCGTCCTACGAGCAGTACTTC.

The rearrangement uses TRBV5-1 and TRBJ2-7, with TRBD1 matching 12 bases. Germline V gives CDR1 SGHRS, CDR2 YFSETQ. CDR3 length equals 16 residues. V shed 0 bases, J shed 4 bases, and the junction held 5 bases outside the gene matches. CDR3 nucleotides: TGCGCCAGCAGCTTGGATGTGGGACAGGGGGCATACGAGCAGTACTTC. Protein sequence: CASSLDVGQGAYEQYF.

The rearrangement joins TRBV7-9 to TRBJ2-1; D gene uncertain. Germline V gene lookup returns CDR1 SEHNR and CDR2 FQNEAQ (reference sequence). This CDR3 spans 13 amino acids. The ends were cut back, 2 bases at V and 6 bases at J, with 8 bases in the middle. The CDR3 protein is CASSLTYGNEQFF. In DNA, the CDR3 is TGTGCCAGCAGCTTAACATATGGCAATGAGCAGTTCTTC.

CDR3 nucleotides: TGTGCCAGCAAAATCCCGGGACAGGGAGGCGAGCAGTACTTC. Protein sequence: CASKIPGQGGEQYF. The chain uses TRBV6-5 and TRBJ2-7, with 9 nucleotides matching TRBD1. From germline, CDR1 is MNHEY and CDR2 SVGAGI. CDR3 length equals 14 residues. With 7 bases clipped from V and 6 bases from J, the junction kept 10 bases outside the gene matches.